This T cell receptor (beta chain) was recovered during a study of metastatic and nonmetastatic thyroid tumors. This clone was seen more than once but under ten times. All patients reached thyroid surgery having received no treatment beforehand. This CDR3 region has 15 residues. The germline V and J ends were trimmed by 6 bases and 7 bases, with 22 bases remaining between them. Through MiXCR, TCRdb re-clonotyped the PCR reads. Seen here are about 50,000 clones, 20% observed once, and the top ten hold roughly 4%. The chain is built from TRBV12-3 or TRBV12-4 and TRBJ2-7; no reliable D call. What was sequenced was blood. This TCR derives from a female donor with papillary thyroid cancer or a benign thyroid nodule (not recorded which). Some clones in this sample may be carry-over from other donors' samples. The CDR3 nucleotides read TGTGCCAGCAGCCGTAGCTGGAGTAAATCGTGTGAGCAGTACTTC. This translates into CASSRSWSKSCEQYF.